This T cell receptor (beta chain) is drawn from a study of T-cell memory formation after mild COVID-19. Study results and caveats: Contracting CD4+ clones sat mainly in CM and EM; CD8+ in EMRA. Memory sampled before infection contained some responding clones, suggesting cross-reactive memory joined.

V was clipped by 3 bases and J by 9 bases, with 17 bases between them. Germline V CDR1 and CDR2: SGHVS, FQNEAQ. The CDR3 extends over 14 amino acids. TCRdb reprocessed the 5' RACE reads with MiXCR, giving one entry per CDR3 protein. In the table there are around 250,000 distinct CDR3 sequences, around 15% of which are singletons. This clonotype was recorded a few times. No antigen is known for it. V is TRBV7-8 and J is TRBJ1-1; D unclear. This sequence was found in a man between 18 and 29 years old who had mild COVID-19 (a few samples of this study predate the infection). Cell type and time point are not known. Sequencing was done on a sample of PBMCs or a T cell subset sorted from them (not recorded which). This chain's CDR3 is CASSLPFLAAKAFF. The CDR3 bases are TGTGCCAGCAGCTTGCCTTTTTTAGCCGCCAAAGCTTTCTTT.